The clone carrying this T cell receptor beta chain appeared once. Naive-designated CD8 cells lacked CD45RO, were positively enriched for CCR7, and omitted terminally differentiated effector memory CD45RA+ cells. Study donors comprised healthy, HIV-negative adults devoid of recent acute infection or vaccination. These data belong to a study of shared clonotypes between healthy human individuals. At deep level, the assay was performed. It was across several immunoSEQ plates that each subset's genomic DNA was evenly split. The repertoire was sequenced with immunoSEQ multiplex PCR; TCRdb's copy has only in-frame clones and lacks some. This table holds about 1.9 million clones, around 93% found once. This clonotype originated in a man aged 18-30 years in good health. Some clones in this sample may be carry-over from other donors' samples. What was sequenced was naive CD8+ T cells from PBMCs.

The CDR3 DNA reads as TGTGCCAGCACTGGGGACTCCAGCTCTGGAAACACCATATATTTT. This sequence encodes CASTGDSSSGNTIYF. This chain connects TRBV6-5 to TRBJ1-3, with TRBD1 as a possible D gene (5 bases). This CDR3 is 15 amino acids long. Per the germline V gene, CDR1 is MNHEY and CDR2 is SVGAGI. V lost 7 bases and J 0 bases, leaving 13 bases between the germline ends.